One sample yielded the 20 T cell receptor beta chains listed below, sequenced in a study of cytomegalovirus exposure and HLA in healthy donors. Clones were sequenced by immunoSEQ multiplex PCR, and TCRdb holds only the in-frame ones, with some missing. Here the sample spans more than 95,000 clones, less than 90% being singletons. Material: PBMCs. Receptor source: a man aged 18 to 30 in good health and CMV-seropositive.

The J gene is TRBJ1-2, the V gene TRBV4-1; D is unclear. V lost 0 bases and J 2 bases, leaving 13 bases between the germline ends. CDR1 is MGHRA, CDR2 YSYEKL, per germline. The CDR3 length is 16 residues. CDR3 amino acids: CASSQDGRGKNYGYTF. CDR3 in DNA: TGCGCCAGCAGCCAAGATGGGCGGGGTAAGAACTATGGCTACACCTTC.

This clone was seen only once. The rearrangement uses TRBV27 and TRBJ1-1; a possible D gene is TRBD1 (6 bases). Germline assignment: CDR1 MNHEY and CDR2 SMNVEV (reference sequence). V was trimmed by 4 bases and J by 5 bases, leaving 17 bases between them. The CDR3 contains 15 residues. The CDR3, as DNA: TGTGCCAGCAGTTATGATGGGGGCTTGGGTACTGAAGCTTTCTTT. It yields the protein CASSYDGGLGTEAFF.

V is TRBV5-4 and J is TRBJ2-6, with D possibly matching TRBD1 (5 bases). CDR3 length equals 15 residues. Trimming pared 4 bases from V and 0 bases from J, leaving 8 bases between. CDR1 SGHNT and CDR2 YYREEE come from the germline V gene (reference sequence). The CDR3 loop is CASSVTGSGANVLTF. Written as DNA, the CDR3 is TGTGCCAGCAGCGTCACAGGCTCTGGGGCCAACGTCCTGACTTTC.

This chain uses TRBV25-1 with TRBJ1-1; D might be TRBD1 (5 bases). The length of the CDR3 is 15 residues. The germline V gene has CDR1 MGHDK and CDR2 SYGVNS. Trimming took off 5 bases at V and 3 bases at J, with 16 bases between the two ends. Here the CDR3 reads CASSPHMGGDTEAFF. CDR3 DNA: TGTGCCAGCAGTCCACACATGGGGGGGGACACTGAAGCTTTCTTT.

This sequence joins TRBV7-9 and TRBJ1-4; D is possibly TRBD1 (5 bases). The CDR3 totals 15 residues. The ends were cut back, 4 bases at V and 8 bases at J, with 17 bases in the middle. Germline CDR1 SEHNR, CDR2 FQNEAQ (reference sequence). DNA for the CDR3: TGTGCCAGCAGCTCACCCATGACAGATTGGGAAAAACTGTTTTTT. Its translation: CASSSPMTDWEKLFF.

The chain joins TRBV5-1 to TRBJ2-5; the match to TRBD1 covers 7 bases. V shed 4 bases, J shed 1 base, and the junction held 4 bases outside the gene matches. Germline lookup yields CDR1 SGHRS and CDR2 YFSETQ. CDR3 length equals 14 residues. This CDR3 reads CASSPQGTQETQYF. The CDR3 DNA reads as TGCGCCAGCAGCCCACAGGGGACCCAAGAGACCCAGTACTTC.

This rearrangement joins TRBV7-9 to TRBJ1-1, with D unresolved. With 4 bases removed from V and 1 base from J, the gap between germline ends came to 16 bases. Germline values: CDR1 SEHNR, CDR2 FQNEAQ (reference sequence). The CDR3 runs 16 residues. This CDR3 reads CASSWPGEVKNTEAFF. The CDR3 nucleotides are TGTGCCAGCAGCTGGCCCGGGGAGGTAAAGAACACTGAAGCTTTCTTT.

The V gene is TRBV4-1, the J gene TRBJ2-2, with D unresolved. The CDR3 is 13 residues long. V lost 7 bases and J lost 5, with 11 bases in between. Germline V gene lookup returns CDR1 MGHRA and CDR2 YSYEKL. CDR3 protein: CASKSSRTGELFF. The CDR3 bases are TGCGCCAGCAAAAGTTCGAGAACCGGGGAGCTGTTTTTT.

This chain joins TRBV5-1 and TRBJ1-2; unclear D gene. Per the germline V gene, CDR1 is SGHRS and CDR2 is YFSETQ. Trimming pared 2 bases from V and 6 bases from J, leaving 20 bases between. The CDR3 totals 16 residues. Written as DNA, the CDR3 is TGCGCCAGCAGCTTTAGTATGGTACCACGAAACGATGGCTACACCTTC. Amino acid sequence: CASSFSMVPRNDGYTF.

The chain combines TRBV7-2 with TRBJ2-7; unclear D gene. This CDR3 is 14 amino acids long. Germline-derived CDR1 and CDR2 are SGHTA and FQGNSA. Deletions cut 3 bases from V and 0 bases from J, with 9 bases between. CDR3 in amino acids: CASSFRKSSYEQYF. The DNA for the CDR3 is TGTGCCAGCAGCTTTCGAAAGAGCTCCTACGAGCAGTACTTC.

The rearrangement links TRBV25-1 to TRBJ1-5; a possible D gene is TRBD1 (5 bases). The CDR3 loop spans 14 amino acids. The germline V gene encodes CDR1 MGHDK and CDR2 SYGVNS. Trimming took 4 bases from V and 1 from J, leaving 8 bases between them. CDR3 DNA: TGTGCCAGCAGTGCCCCAGGGAGCAATCAGCCCCAGCATTTT. This codes for CASSAPGSNQPQHF.

The chain combines TRBV6-1 with TRBJ1-1; 7 nucleotides align to TRBD1. V lost 6 bases, J lost 10 bases, and 11 bases stayed unmatched. The germline CDR1 and CDR2 sequences are MNHNS and SASEGT. The CDR3 has 13 residues. The CDR3, as DNA: TGTGCCAGCAGGGTCAGGGGGGAAATGGGAGCTTTCTTT. Translation gives CASRVRGEMGAFF.

The chain employs TRBV6-1 and TRBJ2-4, with unresolved D. The germline V and J ends were trimmed by 4 bases and 3 bases, with 13 bases remaining between them. The V gene's germline CDR1 is MNHNS and CDR2 SASEGT. The CDR3 is 15 residues long. The CDR3 sequence: CASSAWAPGKNIQYF. Here the CDR3 DNA reads TGTGCCAGCAGTGCCTGGGCCCCCGGCAAAAACATTCAGTACTTC.

This clone was observed a few times. The genes are TRBV7-2 and TRBJ2-7, with TRBD2 matching 7 bases. Germline V CDR1 and CDR2: SGHTA, FQGNSA. Losses at the gene ends were 1 base for V and 3 bases for J; bases not matched to a gene: 6. The CDR3 extends over 15 amino acids. CDR3: CASSLVGGTLYEQYF. The DNA for the CDR3 is TGTGCCAGCAGCTTAGTCGGGGGGACTCTCTACGAGCAGTACTTC.

This chain links TRBV7-6 with TRBJ1-1; D unclear. Trimming removed 0 bases from V and 0 bases from J, with 8 bases in between. The CDR3 sequence is 15 residues long. Per the germline V gene, CDR1 is SGHVS and CDR2 is FNYEAQ. CDR3 DNA: TGTGCCAGCAGCTTAGCCCAGGTTATGAACACTGAAGCTTTCTTT. Protein sequence: CASSLAQVMNTEAFF.

J is TRBJ2-4 and V is TRBV5-6, with D possibly being TRBD1 (5 bases). The CDR3 runs 17 residues. From germline, CDR1 is SGHDT and CDR2 YYEEEE. The germline V and J ends were trimmed by 0 bases and 7 bases, with 20 bases remaining between them. The CDR3 is CASSLGAIRQGRNIQYF. The CDR3, as DNA: TGTGCCAGCAGCTTGGGTGCTATAAGGCAGGGCAGGAACATTCAGTACTTC.

This sequence joins TRBV2 and TRBJ1-2; weak D call: TRBD1 (5 bases). There are 14 residues in the CDR3. The V gene lost 3 bases and the J gene lost 8 bases, with 16 bases spanning the gap. CDR1 and CDR2 from the germline V gene are SNHLY and FYNNEI. In DNA, the CDR3 is TGTGCCAGCAGTGATACCGACAGCGTTACCGGCTACACCTTC. Translated: CASSDTDSVTGYTF.

The gene calls are TRBV7-9 and TRBJ1-4; D is uncertain. The germline V gene has CDR1 SEHNR and CDR2 FQNEAQ (reference sequence). This CDR3 is 15 amino acids long. Trimming shortened V by 5 bases and J by 0 bases, and 10 bases separated the two germline ends. CDR3 residues: CASSPRFATNEKLFF. CDR3 DNA sequence: TGTGCCAGCAGCCCTCGGTTTGCAACTAATGAAAAACTGTTTTTT.

For the CDR3, the DNA is TGTGCCAGCAGCTTACTGCCCCGACCCCTGACCTCCGCGGGGGAGACCCAGTACTTC. Translating gives CASSLLPRPLTSAGETQYF. V gene TRBV7-8 combines with J gene TRBJ2-5; the D gene is possibly TRBD2 (6 bases). From germline, CDR1 is SGHVS and CDR2 FQNEAQ. The V end lost 2 bases, the J end lost 5 bases, and 27 bases lay between the germline ends. The CDR3 loop spans 19 amino acids.

The chain couples TRBV9 to TRBJ1-1; D is ambiguous. The CDR3 extends over 16 amino acids. Germline V CDR1 and CDR2: SGDLS, YYNGEE. The ends were cut back, 0 bases at V and 1 base at J, with 13 bases in the middle. The chain's CDR3 is CASSVDGPGSNTEAFF. In DNA form, the CDR3 reads TGTGCCAGCAGCGTAGACGGCCCCGGGTCGAACACTGAAGCTTTCTTT.